This T cell receptor (beta chain) emerged from a study of beta chain features in type 1 diabetes. The investigators reverse transcribed all of the isolated RNA, so they sequenced expressed TCRB transcripts. Libraries were prepared by immunoSEQ multiplex PCR; TCRdb keeps only in-frame clonotypes and omits some of them. The sample yields about 900,000 clones, roughly a sixth seen once. The CDR3 totals 15 residues. Germline assignment: CDR1 SGHTA and CDR2 FQGNSA. V lost 2 bases and J 3 bases, leaving 14 bases between the germline ends. Sequenced: naive CD4+ T cells from blood. The gene calls are TRBV7-2 and TRBJ2-7; a possible D gene is TRBD1 (6 bases). This sequence originates from a woman between 18 and 29 years old in good health. The CDR3 nucleotides are TGTGCCAGCAGCTTATCTTCGCAGGGGTTCTACGAGCAGTACTTC. It codes for CASSLSSQGFYEQYF.